This T cell receptor beta chain was profiled in a study of blood T cell repertoires in COVID-19. Clones were sequenced by immunoSEQ multiplex PCR, and TCRdb holds only the in-frame ones, with some missing. The profile shows tens of thousands of clones, roughly 84% of them singletons. The material sequenced was peripheral blood. The sequence was obtained from a man aged 30 to 45 with COVID-19, enrolled during active disease.

The CDR3 region is CAIGDVPGYTF. The CDR3 DNA reads as TGTGCCATCGGAGATGTTCCTGGCTACACCTTC. The chain uses TRBV6-4 and TRBJ1-2; no clear D gene. V was cut by 10 bases and J by 7 bases, with 13 bases left in between. The germline V gene has CDR1 MRHNA and CDR2 SNTAGT. This CDR3 spans 11 amino acids.